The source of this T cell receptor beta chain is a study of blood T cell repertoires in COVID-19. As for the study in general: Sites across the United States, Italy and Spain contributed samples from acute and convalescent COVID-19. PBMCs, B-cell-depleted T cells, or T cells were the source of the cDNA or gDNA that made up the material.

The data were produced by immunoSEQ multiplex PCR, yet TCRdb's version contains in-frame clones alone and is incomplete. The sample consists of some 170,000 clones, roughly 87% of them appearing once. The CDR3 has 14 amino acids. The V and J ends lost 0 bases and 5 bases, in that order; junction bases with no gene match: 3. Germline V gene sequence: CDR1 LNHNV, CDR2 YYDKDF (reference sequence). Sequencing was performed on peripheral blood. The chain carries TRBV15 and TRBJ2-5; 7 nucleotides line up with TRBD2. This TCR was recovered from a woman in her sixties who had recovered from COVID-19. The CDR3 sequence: CATSRDTAGETQYF. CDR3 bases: TGTGCCACCAGCAGAGATACAGCGGGGGAGACCCAGTACTTC.